This is a list of T cell receptor beta chains from one sample in a study of blood T cell repertoires in COVID-19. Some clones are missing from TCRdb's copy, which holds only in-frame ones; the method was immunoSEQ multiplex PCR. The top ten hold about 1.5% of the sample, which has about 430,000 clones, approximately 91% seen once. Sequencing used PBMCs or T cells enriched from blood (not recorded which). The receptors come from a woman between 18 and 29 years old who had been exposed to COVID-19. The CDR3 runs from the conserved cysteine through the conserved F or W. The D gene is left open where the match is weak. Clone size appears in some rows only: once, few, many, or a class for an expanded clone.

d_gene: TRBD1; v_gene: TRBV4-3; abundance: -; j_gene: TRBJ2-5; CDR3aa: CASSQEPGQHQETQYF; CDR3nt: TGCGCCAGCAGCCAAGAACCGGGACAGCACCAAGAGACCCAGTACTTC
d_gene: -; v_gene: TRBV12-3/TRBV12-4; abundance: -; j_gene: TRBJ2-1; CDR3aa: CASSFPGEDEQFF; CDR3nt: TGTGCCAGCAGTTTTCCGGGAGAAGATGAGCAGTTCTTC
d_gene: -; v_gene: TRBV11-3; abundance: -; j_gene: TRBJ2-2; CDR3aa: CASSFTGANTGELFF; CDR3nt: TGTGCCAGCAGCTTTACAGGAGCGAACACCGGGGAGCTGTTTTTT
d_gene: -; v_gene: TRBV14; abundance: -; j_gene: TRBJ2-7; CDR3aa: CASSPISRRAYEQYF; CDR3nt: TGTGCCAGCAGCCCGATTTCAAGGAGGGCCTACGAGCAGTACTTC
d_gene: TRBD2; v_gene: TRBV25-1; abundance: -; j_gene: TRBJ2-1; CDR3aa: CASAGEREQFF; CDR3nt: TGTGCCAGCGCGGGGGAGCGAGAGCAGTTCTTC
d_gene: TRBD1; v_gene: TRBV7-9; abundance: -; j_gene: TRBJ2-7; CDR3aa: CASSFYRGQGSEQYF; CDR3nt: TGTGCCAGCAGTTTTTACCGGGGACAGGGGAGCGAGCAGTACTTC
d_gene: -; v_gene: TRBV29-1; abundance: -; j_gene: TRBJ2-7; CDR3aa: CSVEGTGTYEQYF; CDR3nt: TGCAGCGTTGAGGGAACAGGGACCTACGAGCAGTACTTC
d_gene: -; v_gene: TRBV28; abundance: once; j_gene: TRBJ1-2; CDR3aa: CASSLSQVNGYTF; CDR3nt: TGTGCCAGCAGCCTCAGCCAGGTTAATGGCTACACCTTC
d_gene: -; v_gene: TRBV12-3/TRBV12-4; abundance: -; j_gene: TRBJ1-5; CDR3aa: CASNLGSQPQHF; CDR3nt: TGTGCCAGCAACCTAGGGAGCCAGCCCCAGCATTTT
d_gene: -; v_gene: TRBV7-2; abundance: -; j_gene: TRBJ1-2; CDR3aa: CASSLGEVAKGYTF; CDR3nt: TGTGCCAGCAGCTTAGGGGAGGTAGCGAAAGGCTACACCTTC
d_gene: TRBD1; v_gene: TRBV7-7; abundance: -; j_gene: TRBJ1-4; CDR3aa: CASSPTGYEKLFF; CDR3nt: TGTGCCAGCAGCCCGACAGGGTATGAAAAACTGTTTTTT
d_gene: -; v_gene: TRBV19; abundance: -; j_gene: TRBJ1-2; CDR3aa: CASRPDRRYGYTF; CDR3nt: TGTGCCAGTAGGCCCGACAGGAGGTATGGCTACACCTTC
d_gene: TRBD1; v_gene: TRBV7-2; abundance: -; j_gene: TRBJ1-2; CDR3aa: CASSLDRGRGYGYTF; CDR3nt: TGTGCCAGCAGCTTGGACAGGGGGCGCGGCTATGGCTACACCTTC
d_gene: TRBD1; v_gene: TRBV6-1; abundance: -; j_gene: TRBJ1-2; CDR3aa: CASSEGQGGPYGYTF; CDR3nt: TGTGCCAGCAGTGAAGGACAGGGTGGGCCCTATGGCTACACCTTC
d_gene: -; v_gene: TRBV29-1; abundance: -; j_gene: TRBJ2-7; CDR3aa: CSVEESWEQYF; CDR3nt: TGCAGCGTTGAGGAGAGTTGGGAGCAGTACTTC